This T cell receptor (beta chain) was identified during a study of cytomegalovirus exposure and HLA in healthy donors. Findings and limits, study-wide: Cytomegalovirus association was assigned to 170 or so TCR beta chains. TCR beta sequences reportedly predicted the HLA-A and HLA-B alleles of most subjects accurately. It emerged from a later analysis that several of the most significant clusters appeared to be linked to common viral pathogens.

The donors gave bone marrow, and they were healthy. The PCR used 60 Vbeta and 13 Jbeta primers. Profiled with immunoSEQ multiplex PCR; TCRdb holds only in-frame clones, not every one. The sample consists of more than 110,000 clones, around 85% of them appearing once. With 3 bases removed from V and 6 bases from J, the gap between germline ends came to 8 bases. Germline loops: CDR1 KGHSH, CDR2 LQKENI. The CDR3 is 12 amino acids. About this clone itself: Its antigen is undetermined.

Sequencing was done on a sample of PBMCs. The receptor was derived from a middle-aged man in good health and CMV-seropositive. The V gene is TRBV18, the J gene TRBJ1-2, with D perhaps matching TRBD1 (5 bases). CDR3 sequence (DNA): TGTGCCAGCTCACCGACAGAAGATGGCTACACCTTC. Translating gives CASSPTEDGYTF.